Each of the 6 T cell receptor beta chains below was sequenced from the same sample in a study of response to subunit inactivated influenza vaccine. One entry per CDR3 protein, called by TCRdb with MiXCR from the RT-PCR reads. The table includes about 780,000 distinct CDR3 sequences, approximately 17% detected once. The source material was PBMCs from blood, sampled roughly 5 days after vaccination. These receptors were obtained from a man aged 50-60 years who received an inactivated influenza vaccine.

This clonotype was seen a few times. The genes are TRBV9 and TRBJ2-7; the D gene is possibly TRBD1 (6 bases). Between the trimmed V and J ends, which lost 0 bases and 1 base, there was a span of 8 bases. Germline assignment: CDR1 SGDLS and CDR2 YYNGEE. The CDR3 spans 14 residues. The CDR3 region is CASSVVDSSYEQYF. The DNA for the CDR3 is TGTGCCAGCAGCGTAGTGGACAGTTCCTACGAGCAGTACTTC.

This clonotype was counted ten times or more. A junction end diverges from the germline sequence, so it may reflect a read error. The genes are TRBV12-3 or TRBV12-4 and TRBJ1-3; D is unresolved. This CDR3 comprises 12 residues. CDR3 amino acids: CASSLEGNTIYF. The DNA of the CDR3 is TGCGCCAGCAGCTTGGAGGGAAACACCATATATTTT.

V and J are TRBV18 and TRBJ2-1, with TRBD2 identical over 8 bases. V gave up 1 base and J gave up 9 bases; unmatched junction bases: 8. Germline V gene lookup returns CDR1 KGHSH and CDR2 LQKENI. The CDR3 is made up of 15 amino acids. CDR3 in amino acids: CASSPLAGYHSEQFF. The CDR3 DNA reads TGTGCCAGCTCACCACTAGCGGGGTATCATAGTGAGCAGTTCTTC.

The chain joins TRBV4-3 to TRBJ2-7; D ambiguous. Trimming pared 0 bases from V and 2 bases from J, leaving 11 bases between. The CDR3 extends over 15 amino acids. Germline loops: CDR1 LGHNA, CDR2 YSLEER. The CDR3 DNA reads TGCGCCAGCAGCCAAGATAAAGGCGGTACCTACGAGCAGTACTTC. It yields the protein CASSQDKGGTYEQYF.

This clonotype occurred once. The CDR3 DNA follows: TGTGCCAGCAGAGTAACAGGGGTAGGGACCCAGTACTTC. Translating gives CASRVTGVGTQYF. The chain links TRBV12-3 or TRBV12-4 to TRBJ2-5; 7 bases map to TRBD1. The CDR3 runs 13 residues. J lost 7 bases, V lost 6 bases, and 8 bases had no gene match.

A word on this clonotype: The final CDR3 position lacks the conserved phenylalanine or tryptophan, pointing to a likely read error. The gene calls are TRBV5-1 and TRBJ2-3, with D perhaps TRBD1 or TRBD2 (7 bases each). V lost 1 base, J lost 8 bases, and 17 bases lay in between. Germline V gene lookup returns CDR1 SGHRS and CDR2 YFSETQ. The CDR3 is made up of 15 amino acids. The CDR3 DNA follows: TGCGCCAGCAGCTTGACGACTAGCCGACAGGGTACGCAGTATTTA. It specifies CASSLTTSRQGTQYL.